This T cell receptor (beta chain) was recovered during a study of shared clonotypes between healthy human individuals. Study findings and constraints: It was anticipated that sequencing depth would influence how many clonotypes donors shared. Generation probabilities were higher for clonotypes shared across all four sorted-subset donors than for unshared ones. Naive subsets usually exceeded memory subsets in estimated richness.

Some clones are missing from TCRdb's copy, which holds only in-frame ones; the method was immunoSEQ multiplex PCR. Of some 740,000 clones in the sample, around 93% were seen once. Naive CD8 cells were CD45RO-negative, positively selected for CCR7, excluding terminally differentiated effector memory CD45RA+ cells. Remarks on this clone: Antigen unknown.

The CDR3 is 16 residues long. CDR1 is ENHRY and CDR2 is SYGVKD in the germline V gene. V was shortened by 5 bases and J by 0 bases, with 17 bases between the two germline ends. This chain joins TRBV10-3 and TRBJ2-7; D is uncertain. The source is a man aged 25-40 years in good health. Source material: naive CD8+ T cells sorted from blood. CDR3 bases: TGTGCCATCAGTACCTCTACGATCCACAACTCCTACGAGCAGTACTTC. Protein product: CAISTSTIHNSYEQYF.